These 30 T cell receptor beta chains were sequenced from one sample in a study of blood T cell repertoires in COVID-19. TCRdb's table, derived via immunoSEQ multiplex PCR, lists solely in-frame clones and lacks some. The table shows about 340,000 clones, with 88% occurring only once. The specimen sequenced was peripheral blood. These receptor sequences come from a woman between 70 and 85 years old with COVID-19, enrolled during active disease.

The chain is built from TRBV7-8 and TRBJ1-5; no clear D gene. V lost 1 base and J lost 6, with 7 bases in between. This CDR3 region has 13 residues. From germline, CDR1 is SGHVS and CDR2 FQNEAQ. The CDR3 nucleotides are TGTGCCAGCAGCTTAGTTCGGTTTCAGCCCCAGCATTTT. It yields the protein CASSLVRFQPQHF.

This clone was observed a handful of times. The chain carries TRBV5-4 and TRBJ1-2; a possible D gene is TRBD1 (6 bases). From germline, CDR1 is SGHNT and CDR2 YYREEE (reference sequence). V lost 0 bases to trimming and J lost 1 base, with 13 bases between them. This CDR3 comprises 16 residues. CDR3 in amino acids: CASSLAGAVYNYGYTF. The CDR3 DNA reads as TGTGCCAGCAGCTTGGCAGGGGCCGTATATAACTATGGCTACACCTTC.

The table lists this clone with a few counts. The chain has TRBV7-2 and TRBJ2-5; 8 bases agree with TRBD1. Germline V gene data show CDR1 as SGHTA and CDR2 as FQGNSA. V was clipped by 2 bases and J by 5 bases; unmatched bases: 10. The CDR3 spans 16 residues. The chain's CDR3 is CASSLRSGQEGETQYF. The CDR3 coding sequence is TGTGCCAGCAGCTTAAGGTCGGGACAGGAAGGTGAGACCCAGTACTTC. The entire variable domain, with the rest obtained from reference TRBV7-2 and TRBJ2-5, is as follows: GAGVSQSPSNKVTEKGKDVELRCDPISGHTALYWYRQSLGQGLEFLIYFQGNSAPDKSGLPSDRFSAERTGGSVSTLTIQRTQQEDSAVYLCASSLRSGQEGETQYFGPGTRLLVL.

This clone was observed once. This rearrangement joins TRBV3-1 (or the pseudogene TRBV3-2) to TRBJ2-1; 12 bases are shared with TRBD2. After removal of 3 bases from V and 5 bases from J, the junction contained 5 bases not matched to a gene. CDR3 size: 16 residues. CDR1 and CDR2 (germline): LGHDT, YNNKEL (reference sequence). The CDR3 DNA reads as TGTGCCAGCAGCCACCCCAGACTAGCGGGGGACAATGAGCAGTTCTTC. This encodes CASSHPRLAGDNEQFF.

The V and J genes are TRBV4-3 and TRBJ2-7; the D gene is possibly TRBD2 (5 bases). Germline values: CDR1 LGHNA, CDR2 YSLEER. V was shortened by 0 bases and J by 3 bases, with 6 bases between the two germline ends. The CDR3 sequence is 13 residues long. The CDR3 DNA sequence: TGCGCCAGCAGCCAAGACGGGGACTACGAGCAGTACTTC. It is translated as CASSQDGDYEQYF.

This CDR3 is CASSDPWPMNQPQHF. The CDR3, as DNA: TGTGCCAGCAGTGATCCGTGGCCGATGAATCAGCCCCAGCATTTT. The V and J genes are TRBV2 and TRBJ1-5, with no clear D. The germline gives CDR1 SNHLY, CDR2 FYNNEI. CDR3 length: 15 residues. Between the trimmed V and J ends, which lost 3 bases and 4 bases, there was a span of 13 bases.

The chain employs TRBV27 and TRBJ1-5, with D possibly matching TRBD1 (6 bases). Germline V gives CDR1 MNHEY, CDR2 SMNVEV (reference sequence). The ends were cut back, 3 bases at V and 2 bases at J, with 11 bases in the middle. This CDR3 has 15 amino acids. The CDR3 reads CASSLTGSGNQPQHF. As DNA, the CDR3 is TGTGCCAGCAGTTTGACAGGTTCGGGCAATCAGCCCCAGCATTTT.

The chain carries TRBV7-8 and TRBJ2-7, with D hard to call. V was shortened by 2 bases and J by 1 base, with 15 bases between the two germline ends. Germline-derived CDR1 and CDR2 are SGHVS and FQNEAQ. This CDR3 comprises 16 residues. The CDR3 here is CASSLRQVFNSYEQYF. The CDR3 nucleotides are TGTGCCAGCAGCTTACGGCAGGTCTTTAATTCCTACGAGCAGTACTTC. Full variable domain (missing parts from reference TRBV7-8 and TRBJ2-7): GAGVSQSPRYKVAKRGQDVALRCDPISGHVSLFWYQQALGQGPEFLTYFQNEAQLDKSGLPSDRFFAERPEGSVSTLKIQRTQQEDSAVYLCASSLRQVFNSYEQYFGPGTRLTVT.

This chain joins TRBV7-2 and TRBJ2-7; D gene unclear. The CDR3 has 12 residues. Trimming stripped 5 bases from V and 3 bases from J, with 8 bases between. From germline, CDR1 is SGHTA and CDR2 FQGNSA. The CDR3 nucleotides read TGTGCCAGCAGCCTGACTCTCTACGAGCAGTACTTC. It encodes CASSLTLYEQYF. Full variable domain (outside the CDR3, taken from reference TRBV7-2 and TRBJ2-7): GAGVSQSPSNKVTEKGKDVELRCDPISGHTALYWYRQSLGQGLEFLIYFQGNSAPDKSGLPSDRFSAERTGGSVSTLTIQRTQQEDSAVYLCASSLTLYEQYFGPGTRLTVT.

This clone was observed once. The chain joins TRBV28 to TRBJ2-7; TRBD1 aligns across 7 bases. From germline, CDR1 is MDHEN and CDR2 SYDVKM. The CDR3 runs to 15 residues. The V segment lost 4 bases and the J segment 7 bases; nucleotides outside the gene matches: 13. CDR3 sequence: CASSSPTGKSGEQYF. The CDR3 nucleotides read TGTGCCAGCAGTTCTCCGACAGGGAAGAGCGGAGAGCAGTACTTC.

This clone occurred a few times. This rearrangement joins TRBV4-1 to TRBJ1-4, with 7 bases aligning to TRBD1. The CDR3 extends over 13 amino acids. V dropped 3 bases and J dropped 8; count of bases not matched to a gene: 3. CDR1 is MGHRA, CDR2 YSYEKL, per germline. CDR3 nucleotide sequence: TGCGCCAGCAGCCAGGACAGGAACGAAAAACTGTTTTTT. It encodes CASSQDRNEKLFF.

V usage is TRBV27 and J usage is TRBJ2-7; 7 nucleotides match TRBD1. J gave up 0 bases and V 6 bases, and 8 bases lay outside the gene matches. Germline CDR1 is MNHEY and CDR2 is SMNVEV (reference sequence). The CDR3 is 15 amino acids. The CDR3 DNA sequence: TGTGCCAGCAGACGACCCGGACAGGTCTCCTACGAGCAGTACTTC. It specifies CASRRPGQVSYEQYF.

The chain has TRBV5-1 and TRBJ2-1; 13 nucleotides match TRBD2. Germline V lookup: CDR1 SGHRS, CDR2 YFSETQ. The CDR3 contains 16 residues. V lost 3 bases, J lost 5 bases, and 5 bases stayed unmatched. The CDR3 DNA reads as TGCGCCAGCAGCTCTACTAGCGGGGGGGCCGACAATGAGCAGTTCTTC. This gives the protein CASSSTSGGADNEQFF.

CDR3 nucleotide sequence: TGTGCCAGCTCACGCCAAGTGGACAGGGGGCCGAGGGACGAGCAGTACTTC. Protein: CASSRQVDRGPRDEQYF. The chain joins TRBV18 to TRBJ2-7; TRBD1 matches at 11 bases. Trimming at V came to 4 bases and at J to 5 bases, leaving 13 bases not matched to a gene. Per the germline V gene, CDR1 is KGHSH and CDR2 is LQKENI. There are 17 residues in the CDR3.

The rearrangement uses TRBV12-5 and TRBJ2-3, with 10 bases matching TRBD2. With 3 bases clipped from V and 5 bases from J, the junction kept 5 bases outside the gene matches. The CDR3 has 15 amino acids. Per germline, CDR1 LGHNT and CDR2 FRNRAP. The CDR3 DNA sequence: TGTGCTAGTGGTTTAGCGGGGGGGCATGGAGATACGCAGTATTTT. This encodes CASGLAGGHGDTQYF.

This chain joins TRBV28 and TRBJ2-1; maybe TRBD2 (6 bases). Trimming stripped 7 bases from V and 1 base from J, with 8 bases between. The germline V gene has CDR1 MDHEN and CDR2 SYDVKM. This CDR3 contains 13 residues. DNA for the CDR3: TGTGCCAGCAACCGGGGGTCCTACAATGAGCAGTTCTTC. This codes for CASNRGSYNEQFF.

In this sample, this clone turned up a few times. V usage is TRBV2 and J usage is TRBJ1-5; possibly TRBD1 for D (6 bases). CDR1 and CDR2 (germline): SNHLY, FYNNEI. V was clipped by 6 bases and J by 6 bases, with 12 bases between them. CDR3 size: 13 residues. The CDR3 loop is CASSYRDGQPQHF. DNA for the CDR3: TGTGCCAGCAGCTACAGGGACGGTCAGCCCCAGCATTTT.

The chain joins TRBV4-1 to TRBJ2-5; D gene unclear. Trimming took 0 bases from V and 5 from J, leaving 10 bases between them. Germline V gives CDR1 MGHRA, CDR2 YSYEKL. The CDR3 covers 14 residues. CDR3 residues: CASSQEITAETQYF. For the CDR3, the DNA is TGCGCCAGCAGCCAAGAGATCACTGCCGAGACCCAGTACTTC.

The V and J genes are TRBV5-1 and TRBJ1-2; 9 bases map to TRBD1. The CDR3 has 15 residues. V lost 4 bases and J lost 4; bases outside the gene matches: 8. Germline assignment: CDR1 SGHRS and CDR2 YFSETQ. Written as DNA, the CDR3 is TGCGCCAGCAGCGACCGGGACAGGGTTATCTATGGCTACACCTTC. Residues: CASSDRDRVIYGYTF. The variable domain in full, completed from reference TRBV5-1 and TRBJ1-2, reads KAGVTQTPRYLIKTRGQQVTLSCSPISGHRSVSWYQQTPGQGLQFLFEYFSETQRNKGNFPGRFSGRQFSNSRSEMNVSTLELGDSALYLCASSDRDRVIYGYTFGSGTRLTVV.

The J gene is TRBJ2-7, the V gene TRBV2; 9 positions match TRBD1. Losses at the gene ends were 0 bases for V and 4 bases for J; bases not matched to a gene: 1. The CDR3 sequence is 14 residues long. From germline, CDR1 is SNHLY and CDR2 FYNNEI. CDR3 residues: CASSEADRGYEQYF. The CDR3 DNA reads TGTGCCAGCAGTGAAGCGGACAGGGGATACGAGCAGTACTTC.

The V call is TRBV6-1, the J call TRBJ2-3, with 8 positions matching TRBD2. The CDR3 length is 16 residues. Germline-derived CDR1 and CDR2 are MNHNS and SASEGT. After removal of 6 bases from V and 2 bases from J, the junction contained 10 bases not matched to a gene. CDR3 residues: CASRESTSGFTDTQYF. Written as DNA, the CDR3 is TGTGCCAGCAGGGAAAGTACTAGCGGCTTCACAGATACGCAGTATTTT.

DNA of the CDR3: TGTGCCAGCAGCTCCGGGGGAAACACCGGGGAGCTGTTTTTT. Translated, it gives CASSSGGNTGELFF. V and J are TRBV7-2 and TRBJ2-2; D possibly corresponds to TRBD2 (6 bases). This CDR3 has 14 amino acids. CDR1 and CDR2 from the germline V gene are SGHTA and FQGNSA. The V end lost 4 bases, the J end lost 2 bases, and 8 bases lay between the germline ends.

The V gene is TRBV2, the J gene TRBJ1-2; 9 bases are a match to TRBD1. The CDR3 runs 15 residues. The trim removed 5 bases at V and 7 bases at J, leaving 11 bases unmatched. The germline gives CDR1 SNHLY, CDR2 FYNNEI. CDR3 protein: CASSFGTGREGGYTF. CDR3 in DNA: TGTGCCAGCAGTTTCGGGACAGGGAGGGAGGGTGGCTACACCTTC. Variable domain in full (rest from reference TRBV2 and TRBJ1-2): EPEVTQTPSHQVTQMGQEVILRCVPISNHLYFYWYRQILGQKVEFLVSFYNNEISEKSEIFDDQFSVERPDGSNFTLKIRSTKLEDSAMYFCASSFGTGREGGYTFGSGTRLTVV.

The chain employs TRBV4-1 and TRBJ1-6, with D tentatively TRBD1 (5 bases). The V end was cut by 1 base, the J end by 0 bases, with 10 bases between. The CDR3 length is 17 residues. Germline CDR1 MGHRA, CDR2 YSYEKL. The CDR3 loop reads CASSQGQSLSYNSPLHF. In DNA form, the CDR3 reads TGCGCCAGCAGCCAAGGACAGAGCCTCTCCTATAATTCACCCCTCCACTTT.

Here the CDR3 reads CSGRDRGDEAFF. In DNA, the CDR3 is TGCAGCGGCCGGGACAGGGGAGATGAAGCTTTCTTT. The V and J genes are TRBV29-1 and TRBJ1-1; 10 nucleotides line up with TRBD1. With V trimmed by 7 bases and J by 7 bases, 6 bases remained unmatched. The CDR3 is 12 residues long. Germline V gene sequence: CDR1 SQVTM, CDR2 ANQGSEA.

V is TRBV7-2 and J is TRBJ1-6; 8 bases are shared with TRBD1. The CDR3 is 14 amino acids. CDR1 is SGHTA and CDR2 is FQGNSA in the germline V gene. J gave up 9 bases and V 5 bases, and 6 bases lay outside the gene matches. This chain's CDR3 is CASSTTGGGSPLHF. The CDR3 DNA follows: TGTGCCAGCAGCACCACAGGGGGGGGTTCACCCCTCCACTTT.

The rearrangement joins TRBV5-6 to TRBJ1-2; 7 bases fit TRBD1. The CDR3 contains 15 residues. From germline, CDR1 is SGHDT and CDR2 YYEEEE. V dropped 0 bases and J dropped 4; count of bases not matched to a gene: 6. The CDR3 DNA reads as TGTGCCAGCAGCTTGGGCCAGGGGGGAATCTATGGCTACACCTTC. It translates to CASSLGQGGIYGYTF.

The chain is built from TRBV5-4 and TRBJ1-2; maybe TRBD1 (6 bases). CDR1 is SGHNT and CDR2 is YYREEE in the germline V gene (reference sequence). V was pared by 4 bases and J by 0 bases, with 13 bases between. CDR3 size: 15 residues. The CDR3 loop is CASSPDRTANYGYTF. Written as DNA, the CDR3 is TGTGCCAGCAGCCCTGACAGGACTGCTAACTATGGCTACACCTTC.

This clone was recorded only once. The chain carries TRBV7-9 and TRBJ1-2; D may be TRBD1 (6 bases). The germline V gene encodes CDR1 SEHNR and CDR2 FQNEAQ (reference sequence). V was clipped by 4 bases and J by 1 base, with 13 bases between them. The CDR3 sequence is 15 residues long. CDR3 nucleotide sequence: TGTGCCAGCAGCTCGACGGGACATCATAACTATGGCTACACCTTC. Translating gives CASSSTGHHNYGYTF.

This clone was observed a single time. The chain uses TRBV27 and TRBJ2-3; TRBD1 is a possible D gene (6 bases). Per germline, CDR1 MNHEY and CDR2 SMNVEV (reference sequence). With 5 bases removed from V and 5 bases from J, the gap between germline ends came to 20 bases. The CDR3 covers 16 residues. Here the CDR3 DNA reads TGTGCCAGCAGTCCGTACAGGGAAAAAAGGAGAGATACGCAGTATTTT. Amino acid sequence: CASSPYREKRRDTQYF.